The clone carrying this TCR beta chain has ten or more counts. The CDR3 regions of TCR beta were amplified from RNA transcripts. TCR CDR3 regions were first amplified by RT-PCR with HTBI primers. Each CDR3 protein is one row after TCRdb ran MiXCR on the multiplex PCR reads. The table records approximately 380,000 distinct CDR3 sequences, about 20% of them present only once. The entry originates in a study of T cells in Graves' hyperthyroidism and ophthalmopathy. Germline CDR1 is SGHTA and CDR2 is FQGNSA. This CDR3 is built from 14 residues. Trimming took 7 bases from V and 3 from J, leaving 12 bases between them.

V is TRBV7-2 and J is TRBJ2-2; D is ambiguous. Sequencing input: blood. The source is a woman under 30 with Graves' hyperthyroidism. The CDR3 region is CASTTRPYTGELFF. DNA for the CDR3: TGTGCCAGCACCACCAGACCGTACACCGGGGAGCTGTTTTTT.